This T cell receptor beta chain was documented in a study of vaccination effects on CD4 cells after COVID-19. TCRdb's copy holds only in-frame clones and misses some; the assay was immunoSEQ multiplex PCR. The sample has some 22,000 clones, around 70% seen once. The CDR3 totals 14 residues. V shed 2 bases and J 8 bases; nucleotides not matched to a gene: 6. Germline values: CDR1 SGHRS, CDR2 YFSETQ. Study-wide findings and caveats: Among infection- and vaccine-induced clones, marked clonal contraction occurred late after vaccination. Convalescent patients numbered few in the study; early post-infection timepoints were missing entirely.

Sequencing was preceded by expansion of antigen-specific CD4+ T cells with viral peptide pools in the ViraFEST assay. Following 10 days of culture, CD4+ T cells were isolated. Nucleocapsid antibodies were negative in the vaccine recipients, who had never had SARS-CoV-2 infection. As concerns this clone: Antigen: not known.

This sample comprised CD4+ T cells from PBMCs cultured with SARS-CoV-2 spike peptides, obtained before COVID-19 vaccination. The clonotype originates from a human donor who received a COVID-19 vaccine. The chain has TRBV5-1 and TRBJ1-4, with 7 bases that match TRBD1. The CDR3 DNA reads TGCGCCAGCAGCTTACAGGGGATTCGAGAAAAACTGTTTTTT. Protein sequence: CASSLQGIREKLFF.